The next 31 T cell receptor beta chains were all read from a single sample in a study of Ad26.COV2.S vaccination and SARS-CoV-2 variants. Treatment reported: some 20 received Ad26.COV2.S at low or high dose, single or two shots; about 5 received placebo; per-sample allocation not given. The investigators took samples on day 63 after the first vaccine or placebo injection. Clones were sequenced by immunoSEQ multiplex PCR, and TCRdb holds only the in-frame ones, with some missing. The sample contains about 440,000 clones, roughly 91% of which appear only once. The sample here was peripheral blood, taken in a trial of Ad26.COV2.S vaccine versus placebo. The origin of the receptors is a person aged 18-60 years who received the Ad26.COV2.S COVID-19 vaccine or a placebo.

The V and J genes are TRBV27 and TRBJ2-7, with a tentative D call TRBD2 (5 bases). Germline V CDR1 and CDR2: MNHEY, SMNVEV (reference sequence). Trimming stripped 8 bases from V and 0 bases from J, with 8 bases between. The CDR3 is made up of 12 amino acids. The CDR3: CASAGDSYEQYF. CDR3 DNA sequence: TGTGCCAGCGCGGGTGACTCCTACGAGCAGTACTTC.

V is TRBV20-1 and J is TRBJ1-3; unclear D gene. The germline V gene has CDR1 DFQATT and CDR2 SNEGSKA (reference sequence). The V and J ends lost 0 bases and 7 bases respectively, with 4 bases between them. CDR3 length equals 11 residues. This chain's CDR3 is CSARDQNTIYF. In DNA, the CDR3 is TGCAGTGCTAGAGATCAGAACACCATATATTTT.

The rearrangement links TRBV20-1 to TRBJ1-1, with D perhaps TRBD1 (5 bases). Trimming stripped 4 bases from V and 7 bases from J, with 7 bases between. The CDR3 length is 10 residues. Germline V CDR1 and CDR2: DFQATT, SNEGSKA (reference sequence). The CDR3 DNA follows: TGCAGTGCTAATAGGGGTGAAGCTTTCTTT. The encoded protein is CSANRGEAFF.

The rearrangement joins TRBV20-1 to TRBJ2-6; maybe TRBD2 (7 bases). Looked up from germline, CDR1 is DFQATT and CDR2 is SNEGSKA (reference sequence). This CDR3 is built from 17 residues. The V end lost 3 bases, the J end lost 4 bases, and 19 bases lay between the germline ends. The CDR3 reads CSASLGGQPSGANVLTF. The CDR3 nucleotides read TGCAGTGCTAGTCTGGGGGGGCAACCCTCGGGGGCCAACGTCCTGACTTTC.

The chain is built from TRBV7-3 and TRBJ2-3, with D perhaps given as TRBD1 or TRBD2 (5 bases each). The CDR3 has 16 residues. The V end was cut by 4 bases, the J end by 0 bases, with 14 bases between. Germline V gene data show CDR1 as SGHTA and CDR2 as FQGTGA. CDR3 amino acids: CASSSQGVTSTDTQYF. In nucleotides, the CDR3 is TGTGCCAGCAGCTCCCAGGGAGTAACTAGCACAGATACGCAGTATTTT.

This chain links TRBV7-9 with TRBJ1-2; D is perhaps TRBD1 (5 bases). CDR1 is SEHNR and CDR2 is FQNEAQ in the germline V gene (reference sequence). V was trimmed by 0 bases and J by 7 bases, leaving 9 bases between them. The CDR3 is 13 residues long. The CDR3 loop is CASSLAGDGGYTF. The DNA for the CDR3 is TGTGCCAGCAGCTTAGCAGGGGACGGTGGCTACACCTTC.

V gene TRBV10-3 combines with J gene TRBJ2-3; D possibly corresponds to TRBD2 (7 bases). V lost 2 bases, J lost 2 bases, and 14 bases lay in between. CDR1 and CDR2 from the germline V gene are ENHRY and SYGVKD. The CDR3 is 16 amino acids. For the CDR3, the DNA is TGTGCCATCAGTGAGAGGGGGGGCTCATCCACAGATACGCAGTATTTT. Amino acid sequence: CAISERGGSSTDTQYF.

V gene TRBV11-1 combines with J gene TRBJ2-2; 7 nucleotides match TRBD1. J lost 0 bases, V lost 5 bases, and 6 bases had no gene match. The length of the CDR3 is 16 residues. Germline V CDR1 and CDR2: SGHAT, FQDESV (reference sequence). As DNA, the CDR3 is TGTGCCAGCAGCCCGGGACAGACGTCGAACACCGGGGAGCTGTTTTTT. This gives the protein CASSPGQTSNTGELFF.

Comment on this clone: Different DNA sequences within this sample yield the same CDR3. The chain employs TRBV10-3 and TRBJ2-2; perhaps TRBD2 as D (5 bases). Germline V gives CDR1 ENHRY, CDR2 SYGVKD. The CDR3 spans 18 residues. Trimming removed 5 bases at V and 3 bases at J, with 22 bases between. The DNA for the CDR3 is TGTGCCATCAGTCCCATTCGGGTGGGGAGAGTGGACACCGGGGAGCTGTTTTTT. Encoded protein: CAISPIRVGRVDTGELFF.

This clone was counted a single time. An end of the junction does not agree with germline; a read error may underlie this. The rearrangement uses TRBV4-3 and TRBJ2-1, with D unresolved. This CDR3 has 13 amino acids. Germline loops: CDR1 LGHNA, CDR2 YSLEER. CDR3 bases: TGCACCAGCAGCCAAGATGCCTACAGTGAGCAGTTCTTC. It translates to CTSSQDAYSEQFF.

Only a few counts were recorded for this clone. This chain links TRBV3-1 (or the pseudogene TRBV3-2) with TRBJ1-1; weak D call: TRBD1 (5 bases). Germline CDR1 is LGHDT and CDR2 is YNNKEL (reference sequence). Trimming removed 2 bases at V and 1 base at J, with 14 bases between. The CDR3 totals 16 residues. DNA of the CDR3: TGTGCCAGCAGCCAATTAAGGCGGGGACGGAACACTGAAGCTTTCTTT. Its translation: CASSQLRRGRNTEAFF.

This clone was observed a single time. Written as DNA, the CDR3 is TGTGCCAGCAGTGAACTCCCGGGTGGCTACACCTTC. Amino acid sequence: CASSELPGGYTF. The chain is built from TRBV2 and TRBJ1-2; no definite D call. The CDR3 is 12 amino acids. Germline V lookup: CDR1 SNHLY, CDR2 FYNNEI. Trimming pared 2 bases from V and 7 bases from J, leaving 8 bases between.

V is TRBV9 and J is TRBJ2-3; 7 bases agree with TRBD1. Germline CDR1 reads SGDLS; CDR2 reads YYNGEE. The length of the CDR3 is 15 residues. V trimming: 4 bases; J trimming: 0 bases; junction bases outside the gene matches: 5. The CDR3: CASSPGTVSTDTQYF. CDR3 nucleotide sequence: TGTGCCAGCAGCCCAGGGACAGTCAGCACAGATACGCAGTATTTT.

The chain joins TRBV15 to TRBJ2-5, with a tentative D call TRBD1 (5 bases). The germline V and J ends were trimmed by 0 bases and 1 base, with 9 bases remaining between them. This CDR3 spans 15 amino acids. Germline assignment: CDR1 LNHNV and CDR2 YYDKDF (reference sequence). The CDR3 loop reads CATSRDQGPQETQYF. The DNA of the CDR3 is TGTGCCACCAGCAGAGATCAGGGCCCCCAAGAGACCCAGTACTTC. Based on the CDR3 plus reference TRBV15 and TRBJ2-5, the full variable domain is DAMVIQNPRYQVTQFGKPVTLSCSQTLNHNVMYWYQQKSSQAPKLLFHYYDKDFNNEADTPDNFQSRRPNTSFCFLDIRSPGLGDTAMYLCATSRDQGPQETQYFGPGTRLLVL.

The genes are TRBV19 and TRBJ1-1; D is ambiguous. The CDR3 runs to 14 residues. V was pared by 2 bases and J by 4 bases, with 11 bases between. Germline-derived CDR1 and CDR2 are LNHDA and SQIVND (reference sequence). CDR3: CASSIFGEGTEAFF. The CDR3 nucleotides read TGTGCCAGTAGTATATTTGGGGAGGGCACTGAAGCTTTCTTT. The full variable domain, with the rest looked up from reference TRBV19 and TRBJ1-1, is DGGITQSPKYLFRKEGQNVTLSCEQNLNHDAMYWYRQDPGQGLRLIYYSQIVNDFQKGDIAEGYSVSREKKESFPLTVTSAQKNPTAFYLCASSIFGEGTEAFFGQGTRLTVV.

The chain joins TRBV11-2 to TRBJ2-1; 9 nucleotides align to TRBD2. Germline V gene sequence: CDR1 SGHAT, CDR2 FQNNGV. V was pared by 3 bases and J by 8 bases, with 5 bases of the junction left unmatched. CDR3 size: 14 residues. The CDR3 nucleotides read TGTGCCAGCAGCTTGGGTAGCGGGAGTTATGAGCAGTTCTTC. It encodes CASSLGSGSYEQFF.

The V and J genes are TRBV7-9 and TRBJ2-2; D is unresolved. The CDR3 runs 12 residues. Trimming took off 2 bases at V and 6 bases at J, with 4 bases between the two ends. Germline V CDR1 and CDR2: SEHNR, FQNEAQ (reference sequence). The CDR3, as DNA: TGTGCCAGCAGCTTAATGTCCGGGGAGCTGTTTTTT. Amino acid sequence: CASSLMSGELFF.

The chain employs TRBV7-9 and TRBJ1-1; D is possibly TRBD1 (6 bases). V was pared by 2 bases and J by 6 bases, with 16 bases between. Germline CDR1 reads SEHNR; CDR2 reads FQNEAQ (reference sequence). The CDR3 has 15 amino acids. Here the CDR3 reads CASSLLQVGGAEAFF. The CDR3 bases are TGTGCCAGCAGCTTACTGCAGGTAGGGGGGGCTGAAGCTTTCTTT.

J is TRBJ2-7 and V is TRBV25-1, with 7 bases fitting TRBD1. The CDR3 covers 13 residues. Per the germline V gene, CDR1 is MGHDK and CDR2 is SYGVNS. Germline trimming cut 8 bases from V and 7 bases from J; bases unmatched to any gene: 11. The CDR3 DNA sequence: TGTGCCAGCGGCCGGGACAGTGTTGGGGAGCAGTACTTC. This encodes CASGRDSVGEQYF.

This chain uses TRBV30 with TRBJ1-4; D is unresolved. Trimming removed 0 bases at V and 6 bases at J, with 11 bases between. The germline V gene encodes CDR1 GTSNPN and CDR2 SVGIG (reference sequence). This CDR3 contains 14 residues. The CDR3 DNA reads TGTGCCTGGAGTGTACCGGGGTATGATGAAAAACTGTTTTTT. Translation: CAWSVPGYDEKLFF.

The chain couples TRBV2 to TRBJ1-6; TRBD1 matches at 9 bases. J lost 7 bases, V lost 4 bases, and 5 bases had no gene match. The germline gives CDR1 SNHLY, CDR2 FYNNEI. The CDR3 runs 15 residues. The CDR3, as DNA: TGTGCCAGCAGTGTCGGGACAGGGATGAATTCACCCCTCCACTTT. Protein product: CASSVGTGMNSPLHF.

CDR3 loop: CAISESGTDNYGYTF. Written as DNA, the CDR3 is TGTGCCATCAGTGAGTCGGGGACAGATAACTATGGCTACACCTTC. The chain carries TRBV10-3 and TRBJ1-2, with TRBD1 identical over 7 bases. The junction had 2 bases not matched to a gene; V was cut back by 0 bases and J by 1 base. The length of the CDR3 is 15 residues. From germline, CDR1 is ENHRY and CDR2 SYGVKD.

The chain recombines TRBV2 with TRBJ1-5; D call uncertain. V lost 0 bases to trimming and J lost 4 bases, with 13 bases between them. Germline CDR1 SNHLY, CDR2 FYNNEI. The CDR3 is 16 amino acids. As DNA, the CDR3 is TGTGCCAGCAGTGAAGCGGGAGGCAGACGTAATCAGCCCCAGCATTTT. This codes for CASSEAGGRRNQPQHF.

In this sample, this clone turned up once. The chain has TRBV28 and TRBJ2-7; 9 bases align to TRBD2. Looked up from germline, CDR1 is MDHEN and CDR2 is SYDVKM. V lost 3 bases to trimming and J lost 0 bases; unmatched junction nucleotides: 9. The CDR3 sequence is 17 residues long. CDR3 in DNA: TGTGCCAGCAGTTTGGGAACTAGCGGGCTCCTCTCCTACGAGCAGTACTTC. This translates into CASSLGTSGLLSYEQYF.

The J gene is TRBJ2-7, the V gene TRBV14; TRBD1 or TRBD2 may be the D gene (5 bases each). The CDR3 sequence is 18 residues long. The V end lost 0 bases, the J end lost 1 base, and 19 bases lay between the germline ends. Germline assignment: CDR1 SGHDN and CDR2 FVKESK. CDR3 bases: TGTGCCAGCAGCCAAGAAAGGTTCGGGACGTCGCTTTCCTACGAGCAGTACTTC. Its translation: CASSQERFGTSLSYEQYF.

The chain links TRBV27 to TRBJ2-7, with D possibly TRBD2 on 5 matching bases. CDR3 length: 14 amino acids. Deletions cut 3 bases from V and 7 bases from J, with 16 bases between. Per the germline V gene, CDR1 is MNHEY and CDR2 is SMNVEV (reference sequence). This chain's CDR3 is CASSFGAGIREQYF. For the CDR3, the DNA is TGTGCCAGCAGTTTCGGCGCGGGCATCAGGGAGCAGTACTTC.

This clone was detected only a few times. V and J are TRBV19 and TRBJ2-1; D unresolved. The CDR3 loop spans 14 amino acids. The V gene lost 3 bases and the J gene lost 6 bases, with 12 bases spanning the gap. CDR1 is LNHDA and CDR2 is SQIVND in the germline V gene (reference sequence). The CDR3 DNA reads TGTGCCAGTAGTATCAGTGGTGCGGTCAATGAGCAGTTCTTC. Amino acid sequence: CASSISGAVNEQFF.

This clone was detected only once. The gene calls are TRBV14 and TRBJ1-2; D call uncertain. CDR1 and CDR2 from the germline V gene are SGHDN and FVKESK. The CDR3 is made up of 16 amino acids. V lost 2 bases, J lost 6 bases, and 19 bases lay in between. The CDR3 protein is CASSQSFLAAPNGYTF. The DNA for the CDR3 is TGTGCCAGCAGCCAATCGTTCCTCGCAGCTCCTAATGGCTACACCTTC.

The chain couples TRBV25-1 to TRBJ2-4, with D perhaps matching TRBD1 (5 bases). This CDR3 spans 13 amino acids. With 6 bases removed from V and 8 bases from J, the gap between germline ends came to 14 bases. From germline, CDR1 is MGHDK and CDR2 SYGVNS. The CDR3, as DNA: TGTGCCAGCAGGGCGACAGAAGCTGACATTCAGTACTTC. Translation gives CASRATEADIQYF.

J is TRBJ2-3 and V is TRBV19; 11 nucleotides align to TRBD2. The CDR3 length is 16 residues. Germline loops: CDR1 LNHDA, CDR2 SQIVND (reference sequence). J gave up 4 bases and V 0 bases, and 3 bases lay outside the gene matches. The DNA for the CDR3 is TGTGCCAGTAGTATAGATTTAGCGGGAGGGCCAGATACGCAGTATTTT. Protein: CASSIDLAGGPDTQYF.

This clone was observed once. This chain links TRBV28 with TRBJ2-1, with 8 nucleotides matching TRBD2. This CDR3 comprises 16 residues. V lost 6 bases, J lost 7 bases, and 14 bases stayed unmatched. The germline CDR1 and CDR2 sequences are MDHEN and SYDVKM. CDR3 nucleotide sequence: TGTGCCAGCAGCCACCCGGGGGGGAGGGCCGGAAATGAGCAGTTCTTC. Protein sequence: CASSHPGGRAGNEQFF.